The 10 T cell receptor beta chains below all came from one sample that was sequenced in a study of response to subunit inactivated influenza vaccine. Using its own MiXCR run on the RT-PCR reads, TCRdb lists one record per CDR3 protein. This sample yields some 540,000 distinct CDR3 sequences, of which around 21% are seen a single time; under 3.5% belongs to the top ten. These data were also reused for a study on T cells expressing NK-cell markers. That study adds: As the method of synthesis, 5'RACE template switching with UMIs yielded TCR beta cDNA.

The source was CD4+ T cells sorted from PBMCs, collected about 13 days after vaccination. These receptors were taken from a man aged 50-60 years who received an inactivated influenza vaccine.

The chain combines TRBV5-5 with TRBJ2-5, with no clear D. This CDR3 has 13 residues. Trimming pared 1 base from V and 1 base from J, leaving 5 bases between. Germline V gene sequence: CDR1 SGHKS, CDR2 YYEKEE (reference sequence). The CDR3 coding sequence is TGTGCCAGCAGCTTGCTAGGCCAAGAGACCCAGTACTTC. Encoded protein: CASSLLGQETQYF.

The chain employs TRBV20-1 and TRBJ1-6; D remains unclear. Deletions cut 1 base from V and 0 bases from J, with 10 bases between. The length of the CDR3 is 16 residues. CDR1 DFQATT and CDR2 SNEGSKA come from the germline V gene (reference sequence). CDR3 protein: CSARGPLGSYNSPLHF. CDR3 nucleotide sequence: TGCAGTGCTAGAGGCCCCCTGGGCTCCTATAATTCACCCCTCCACTTT.

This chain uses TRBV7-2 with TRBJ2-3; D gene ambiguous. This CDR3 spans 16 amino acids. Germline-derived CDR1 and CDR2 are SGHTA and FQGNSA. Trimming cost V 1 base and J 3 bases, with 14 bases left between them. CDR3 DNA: TGTGCCAGCAGCTTAGTGGTAGCCTTCATAACAGATACGCAGTATTTT. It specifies CASSLVVAFITDTQYF.

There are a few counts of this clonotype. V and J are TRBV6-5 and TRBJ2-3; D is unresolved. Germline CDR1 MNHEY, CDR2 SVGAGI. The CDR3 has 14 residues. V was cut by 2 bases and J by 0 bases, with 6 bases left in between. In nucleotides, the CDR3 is TGTGCCAGCAGTTACGCAGGAAGCACAGATACGCAGTATTTT. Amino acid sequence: CASSYAGSTDTQYF.

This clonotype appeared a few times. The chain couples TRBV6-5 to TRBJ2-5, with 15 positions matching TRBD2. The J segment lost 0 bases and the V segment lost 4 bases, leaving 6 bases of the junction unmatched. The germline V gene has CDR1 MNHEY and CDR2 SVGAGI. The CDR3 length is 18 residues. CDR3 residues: CASSSPGLAGGYQETQYF. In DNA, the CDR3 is TGTGCCAGCAGTTCCCCCGGACTAGCGGGGGGGTACCAAGAGACCCAGTACTTC.

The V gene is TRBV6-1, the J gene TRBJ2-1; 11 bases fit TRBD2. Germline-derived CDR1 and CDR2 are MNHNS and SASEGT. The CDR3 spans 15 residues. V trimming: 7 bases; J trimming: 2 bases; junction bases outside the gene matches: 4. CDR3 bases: TGTGCCAGCAACCTTAGCGGGGGGGCCTACAATGAGCAGTTCTTC. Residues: CASNLSGGAYNEQFF.

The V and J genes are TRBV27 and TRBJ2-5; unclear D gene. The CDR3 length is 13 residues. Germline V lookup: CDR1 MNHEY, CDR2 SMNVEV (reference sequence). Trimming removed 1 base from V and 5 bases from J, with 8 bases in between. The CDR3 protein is CASSLFPRETQYF. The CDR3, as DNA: TGTGCCAGCAGTTTATTTCCGAGGGAGACCCAGTACTTC.

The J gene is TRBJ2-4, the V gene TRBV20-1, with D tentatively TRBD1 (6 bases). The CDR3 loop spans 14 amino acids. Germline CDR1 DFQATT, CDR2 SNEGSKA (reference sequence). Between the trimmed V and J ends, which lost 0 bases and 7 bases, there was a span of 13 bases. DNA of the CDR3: TGCAGTGCTAGAGATTCTGGCAGGGGCAACATTCAGTACTTC. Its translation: CSARDSGRGNIQYF.

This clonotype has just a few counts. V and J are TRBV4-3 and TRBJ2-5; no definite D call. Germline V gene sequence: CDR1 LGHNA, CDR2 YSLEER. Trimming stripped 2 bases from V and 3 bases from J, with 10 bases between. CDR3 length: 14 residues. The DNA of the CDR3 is TGCGCCAGCAGCCAAAACTGGGGTAAAGAGACCCAGTACTTC. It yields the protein CASSQNWGKETQYF.

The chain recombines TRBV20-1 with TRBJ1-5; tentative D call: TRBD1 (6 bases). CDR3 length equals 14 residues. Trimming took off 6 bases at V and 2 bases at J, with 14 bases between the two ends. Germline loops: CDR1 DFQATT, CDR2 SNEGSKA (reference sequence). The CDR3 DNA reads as TGCAGTGCAGGACGGGACACCGGCAATCAGCCCCAGCATTTT. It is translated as CSAGRDTGNQPQHF.